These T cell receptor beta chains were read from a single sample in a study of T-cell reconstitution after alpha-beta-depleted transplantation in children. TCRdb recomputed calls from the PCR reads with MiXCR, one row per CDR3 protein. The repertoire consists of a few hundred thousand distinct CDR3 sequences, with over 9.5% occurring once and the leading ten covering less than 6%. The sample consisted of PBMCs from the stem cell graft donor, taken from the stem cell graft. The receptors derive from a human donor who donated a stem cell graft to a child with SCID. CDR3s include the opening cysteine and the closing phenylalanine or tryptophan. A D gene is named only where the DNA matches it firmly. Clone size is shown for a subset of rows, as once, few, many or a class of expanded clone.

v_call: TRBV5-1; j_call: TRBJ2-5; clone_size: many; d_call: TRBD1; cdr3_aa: CASSLVGTGQETQYF; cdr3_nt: TGCGCCAGCAGCTTGGTTGGGACAGGCCAAGAGACCCAGTACTTC
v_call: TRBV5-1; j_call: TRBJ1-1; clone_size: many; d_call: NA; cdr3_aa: CASRVNTEAFF; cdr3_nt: TGCGCCAGCAGAGTGAACACTGAAGCTTTCTTT
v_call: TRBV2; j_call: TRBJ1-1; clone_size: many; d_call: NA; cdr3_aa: CASSGRGNTEAFF; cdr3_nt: TGTGCCAGCAGCGGGCGGGGTAACACTGAAGCTTTCTTT
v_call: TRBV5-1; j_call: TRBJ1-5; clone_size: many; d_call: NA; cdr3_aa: CASSMQGGNQPQHF; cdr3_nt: TGCGCCAGCAGCATGCAGGGCGGCAATCAGCCCCAGCATTTT
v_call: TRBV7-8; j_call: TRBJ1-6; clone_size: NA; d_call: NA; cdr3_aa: CASSDRDESSYNSPLHF; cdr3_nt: TGTGCCAGCAGCGACCGTGACGAGAGCTCCTATAATTCACCCCTCCACTTT
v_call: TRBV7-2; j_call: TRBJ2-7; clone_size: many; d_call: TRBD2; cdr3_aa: CASSLATSGREQYF; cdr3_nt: TGTGCCAGCAGCTTAGCGACTAGCGGTCGAGAGCAGTACTTC
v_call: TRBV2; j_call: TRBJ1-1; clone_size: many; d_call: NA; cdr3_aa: CASSDSRGIGEAFF; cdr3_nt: TGTGCCAGCAGTGACTCAAGAGGGATTGGTGAAGCTTTCTTT
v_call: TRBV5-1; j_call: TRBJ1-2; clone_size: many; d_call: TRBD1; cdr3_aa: CASSLALDRDLGYGYTF; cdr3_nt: TGCGCCAGCAGCTTGGCCCTCGACAGGGATTTGGGCTATGGCTACACCTTC
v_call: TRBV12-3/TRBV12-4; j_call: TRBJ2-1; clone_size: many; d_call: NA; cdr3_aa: CASSSEGLLQYNEQFF; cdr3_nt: TGTGCCAGCAGTTCCGAGGGGTTATTACAATACAATGAGCAGTTCTTC
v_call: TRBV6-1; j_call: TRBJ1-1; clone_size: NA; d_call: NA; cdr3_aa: CASSPPGSGAEAFF; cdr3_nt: TGTGCCAGCAGTCCCCCAGGGAGTGGCGCTGAAGCTTTCTTT
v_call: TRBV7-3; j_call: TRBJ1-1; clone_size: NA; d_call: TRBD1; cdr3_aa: CASSPQGGVANTEAFF; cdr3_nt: TGTGCCAGCAGCCCTCAGGGGGGCGTTGCGAACACTGAAGCTTTCTTT
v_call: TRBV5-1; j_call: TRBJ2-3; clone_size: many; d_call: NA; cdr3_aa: CASSLVDRTDTQYF; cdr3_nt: TGCGCCAGCAGCTTGGTTGATCGCACAGATACGCAGTATTTT
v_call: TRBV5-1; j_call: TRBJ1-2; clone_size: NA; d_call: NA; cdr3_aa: CASSLEGINYGYTF; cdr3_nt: TGCGCCAGCAGCTTGGAGGGTATCAACTATGGCTACACCTTC
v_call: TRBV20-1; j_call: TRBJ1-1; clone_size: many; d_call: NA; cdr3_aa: CSARKGQNTEAFF; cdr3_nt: TGCAGTGCTAGGAAGGGACAGAACACTGAAGCTTTCTTT
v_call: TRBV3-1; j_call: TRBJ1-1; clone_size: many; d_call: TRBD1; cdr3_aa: CASSRGTGDTEAFF; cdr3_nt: TGTGCCAGCAGCCGAGGCACAGGGGACACTGAAGCTTTCTTT
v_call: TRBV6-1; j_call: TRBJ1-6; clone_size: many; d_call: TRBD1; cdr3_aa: CASSPGQGNSPLHF; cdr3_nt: TGTGCCAGCAGTCCGGGACAGGGGAATTCACCCCTCCACTTT
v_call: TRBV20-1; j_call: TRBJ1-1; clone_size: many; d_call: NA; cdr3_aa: CSARQSESEAFF; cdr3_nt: TGCAGTGCTAGACAGTCTGAGTCTGAAGCTTTCTTT
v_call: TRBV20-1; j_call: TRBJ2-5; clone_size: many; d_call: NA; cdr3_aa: CSASSPAQETQYF; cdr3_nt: TGCAGTGCTAGTTCCCCGGCCCAAGAGACCCAGTACTTC
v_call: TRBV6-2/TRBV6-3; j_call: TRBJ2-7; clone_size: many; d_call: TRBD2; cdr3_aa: CASTSGLAGGYEQYF; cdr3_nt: TGTGCCAGCACCTCGGGACTAGCGGGGGGCTACGAGCAGTACTTC
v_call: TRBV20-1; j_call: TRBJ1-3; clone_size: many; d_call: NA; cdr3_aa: CSARDRVSGNTIYF; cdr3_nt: TGCAGTGCTAGAGACAGGGTGTCTGGAAACACCATATATTTT
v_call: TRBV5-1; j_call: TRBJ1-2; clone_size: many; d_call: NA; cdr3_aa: CASSLIPTTASSFYGYTF; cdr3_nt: TGCGCCAGCAGCCTGATACCAACTACAGCTTCCTCTTTCTATGGCTACACCTTC
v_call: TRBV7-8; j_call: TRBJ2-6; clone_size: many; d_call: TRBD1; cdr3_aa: CASSLRQGPFSGANVLTF; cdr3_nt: TGTGCCAGCAGCTTACGACAGGGACCCTTCTCTGGGGCCAACGTCCTGACTTTC
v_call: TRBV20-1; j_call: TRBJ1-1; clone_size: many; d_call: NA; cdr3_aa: CSAREGLRTEAFF; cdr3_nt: TGCAGTGCTAGAGAGGGACTCCGGACTGAAGCTTTCTTT
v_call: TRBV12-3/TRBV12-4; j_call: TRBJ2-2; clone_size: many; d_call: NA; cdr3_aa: CASSFVPYRAGPNTGELFF; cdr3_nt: TGTGCCAGCAGTTTCGTACCTTACAGGGCCGGACCGAACACCGGGGAGCTGTTTTTT
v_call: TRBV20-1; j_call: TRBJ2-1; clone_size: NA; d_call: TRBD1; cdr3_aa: CSAYGQGGRYNEQFF; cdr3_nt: TGCAGTGCTTACGGACAGGGTGGGAGGTACAATGAGCAGTTCTTC
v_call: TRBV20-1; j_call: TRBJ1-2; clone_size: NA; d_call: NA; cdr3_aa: CSASGRSNYGYTF; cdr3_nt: TGCAGTGCTAGCGGCCGTAGTAACTATGGCTACACCTTC
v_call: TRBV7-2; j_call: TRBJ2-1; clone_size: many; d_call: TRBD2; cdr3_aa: CASSGLGGVSYNEQFF; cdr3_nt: TGTGCCAGCAGCGGCTTGGGGGGGGTATCCTACAATGAGCAGTTCTTC
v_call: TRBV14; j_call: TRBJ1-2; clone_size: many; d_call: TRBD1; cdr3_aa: CASSLPGQGGTNYGYTF; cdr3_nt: TGTGCCAGCAGCCTACCGGGACAGGGGGGCACTAACTATGGCTACACCTTC
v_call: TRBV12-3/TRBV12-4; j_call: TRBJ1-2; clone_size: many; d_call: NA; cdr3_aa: CASSHPPSGGSYGYTF; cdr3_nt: TGTGCCAGCAGCCATCCTCCATCGGGGGGATCGTACGGCTACACCTTC
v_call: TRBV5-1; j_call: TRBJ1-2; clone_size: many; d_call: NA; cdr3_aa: CASRAGTNGLYGYTF; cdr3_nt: TGCGCCAGCAGAGCCGGGACAAACGGCCTCTATGGCTACACCTTC
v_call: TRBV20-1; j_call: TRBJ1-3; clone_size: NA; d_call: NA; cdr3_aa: CSARGTDSGNTIYF; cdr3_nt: TGCAGTGCTAGAGGCACGGACTCTGGAAACACCATATATTTT
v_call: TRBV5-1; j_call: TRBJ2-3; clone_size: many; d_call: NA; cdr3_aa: CASSLDSHDTQYF; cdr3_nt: TGCGCCAGCAGCTTGGACTCCCACGATACGCAGTATTTT
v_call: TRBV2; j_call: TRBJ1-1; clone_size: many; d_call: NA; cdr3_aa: CASSSGTSEAFF; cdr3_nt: TGTGCCAGCAGCTCCGGGACATCTGAAGCTTTCTTT
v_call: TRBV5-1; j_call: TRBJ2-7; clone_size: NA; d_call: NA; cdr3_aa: CASNDWTASSYEQYF; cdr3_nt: TGCGCCAGCAATGATTGGACCGCGAGCTCCTACGAGCAGTACTTC
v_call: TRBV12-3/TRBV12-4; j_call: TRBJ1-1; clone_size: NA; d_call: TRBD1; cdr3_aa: CASSLGLDRGQTEAFF; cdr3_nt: TGTGCCAGCAGTTTAGGTCTGGACAGGGGGCAAACTGAAGCTTTCTTT
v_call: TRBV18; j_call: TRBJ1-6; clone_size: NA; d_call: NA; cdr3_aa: CASSPREVTGGSPLHF; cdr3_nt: TGTGCCAGCTCACCAAGGGAAGTTACAGGAGGTTCACCCCTCCACTTT